The 13 T cell receptor beta chains listed next were all sequenced from one sample in a study of T-cell memory formation after mild COVID-19. Each CDR3 protein gets one entry after TCRdb re-called the 5' RACE reads with MiXCR. The table records some 290,000 distinct CDR3 sequences, around 15% of them present only once. The specimen sequenced was PBMCs or a T cell subset sorted from them (not recorded which). These receptors all stem from a young man who had mild COVID-19 (a few samples of this study predate the infection). Cell type and time point are not known.

The rearrangement uses TRBV7-6 and TRBJ2-7, with a tentative D call TRBD1 (6 bases). The CDR3 is 13 residues long. Per the germline V gene, CDR1 is SGHVS and CDR2 is FNYEAQ. V lost 5 bases and J 2 bases, leaving 10 bases between the germline ends. The CDR3 DNA reads as TGTGCCAGCAGCGACGACAGGACCTACGAGCAGTACGTC. It codes for CASSDDRTYEQYV.

The chain links TRBV6-2 or TRBV6-3 to TRBJ2-1, with D perhaps TRBD1 (5 bases). Germline assignment: CDR1 MNHEY and CDR2 SVGEGT. The CDR3 runs to 13 residues. V lost 2 bases, J lost 8 bases, and 10 bases lay in between. The CDR3 DNA reads TGTGCCAGCAGTTACAGGGGTCGGTATGAGCAGTTCTTC. Translation gives CASSYRGRYEQFF.

This clonotype was counted between two and nine times. The chain employs TRBV7-9 and TRBJ2-5; D is unclear. The V gene's germline CDR1 is SEHNR and CDR2 FQNEAQ (reference sequence). The CDR3 length is 16 residues. V lost 8 bases and J 4 bases, leaving 23 bases between the germline ends. In nucleotides, the CDR3 is TGTGCCAGCGGCCGGTGGACGGGCCCTAGGGCAGAGACCCAGTACTTC. Amino acids: CASGRWTGPRAETQYF.

This clonotype was seen ten or more times. The V and J genes are TRBV5-1 and TRBJ2-1; 12 bases agree with TRBD2. CDR3 length: 15 residues. V shed 2 bases and J 4 bases; nucleotides not matched to a gene: 1. Per germline, CDR1 SGHRS and CDR2 YFSETQ. The CDR3 bases are TGCGCCAGCAGCTTCGGGACTAGCGGGTACAATGAGCAGTTCTTC. Translation gives CASSFGTSGYNEQFF.

This chain connects TRBV6-6 to TRBJ1-1, with TRBD1 identical over 9 bases. The CDR3 has 15 residues. In germline, CDR1 is MNHNY, CDR2 SVGAGI (reference sequence). Losses at the gene ends were 2 bases for V and 3 bases for J; bases not matched to a gene: 4. The DNA for the CDR3 is TGTGCCAGCAGTTACCCACAGGGGGCTGACACTGAAGCTTTCTTT. Amino acids: CASSYPQGADTEAFF.

The J gene is TRBJ2-3, the V gene TRBV11-2; 8 positions agree with TRBD2. V gave up 2 bases and J gave up 3 bases; unmatched junction bases: 10. CDR1 and CDR2 (germline): SGHAT, FQNNGV. CDR3 length: 17 residues. The CDR3 DNA reads TGTGCCAGCAGCTTATTGGCCTTTAGCGGGAAAACAGATACGCAGTATTTT. Its translation is CASSLLAFSGKTDTQYF.

This clonotype was observed a few times. DNA for the CDR3: TGCGCCAGCAGCGCCGCCGGGCGAGCCTACGAGCAGTACTTC. Amino acids: CASSAAGRAYEQYF. The chain is built from TRBV5-1 and TRBJ2-7; D gene ambiguous. The length of the CDR3 is 14 residues. The V gene's germline CDR1 is SGHRS and CDR2 YFSETQ. V was cut by 4 bases and J by 2 bases, with 13 bases left in between.

This chain links TRBV19 with TRBJ1-2; weak D call: TRBD1 (5 bases). The germline CDR1 and CDR2 sequences are LNHDA and SQIVND (reference sequence). The CDR3 is made up of 19 amino acids. V gave up 0 bases and J gave up 1 base, with 21 bases separating them. The CDR3 sequence is CASSIDRGRGTENNYGYTF. In DNA form, the CDR3 reads TGTGCCAGTAGTATAGATCGAGGAAGAGGGACGGAGAATAACTATGGCTACACCTTC.

Many counts were recorded for this clonotype. As DNA, the CDR3 is TGTGCCAGCAGCTCGGGACTAGCGAACAATGAGCAGTTCTTC. Its protein is CASSSGLANNEQFF. The V gene is TRBV7-9, the J gene TRBJ2-1, with 10 bases that match TRBD2. The germline V gene has CDR1 SEHNR and CDR2 FQNEAQ (reference sequence). This CDR3 is 14 amino acids long. The junction had 2 bases not matched to a gene; V was cut back by 4 bases and J by 5 bases.

A note on this clonotype: A much larger clone is a single base away; this may be a read error. The rearrangement links TRBV12-3 or TRBV12-4 to TRBJ2-5; 9 bases are a match to TRBD2. Trimming took 6 bases from V and 3 from J; bases not matched to a gene: 2. This CDR3 comprises 13 residues. CDR3 bases: TGTGCCAGCAGCCCTAGCGGGGAAGAGACCCAGTACTTC. Encoded protein: CASSPSGEETQYF.

This clonotype has more than one count but fewer than ten. This chain connects TRBV20-1 to TRBJ1-3; no reliable D call. The V and J ends lost 0 bases and 0 bases respectively, with 6 bases between them. Looked up from germline, CDR1 is DFQATT and CDR2 is SNEGSKA (reference sequence). The CDR3 loop spans 14 amino acids. The CDR3 loop is CSARDRRSGNTIYF. In DNA form, the CDR3 reads TGCAGTGCTAGAGATCGCCGCTCTGGAAACACCATATATTTT.

V usage is TRBV5-1 and J usage is TRBJ1-1, with D perhaps matching TRBD1 (5 bases). V was cut by 3 bases and J by 6 bases, with 18 bases left in between. CDR1 and CDR2 from the germline V gene are SGHRS and YFSETQ. The CDR3 sequence is 15 residues long. The CDR3 DNA is TGCGCCAGCAGCTCCCGGGACCCCTGGGGCCCTGAAGCTTTCTTT. This codes for CASSSRDPWGPEAFF.

A few counts support this clonotype. This chain's CDR3 is CASSPDRVQAFF. The CDR3 DNA sequence: TGTGCCAGCAGCCCAGACAGGGTACAAGCTTTCTTT. This rearrangement joins TRBV11-2 to TRBJ1-1; 7 bases map to TRBD1. The CDR3 sequence is 12 residues long. In germline, CDR1 is SGHAT, CDR2 FQNNGV. The trim removed 5 bases at V and 9 bases at J, leaving 6 bases unmatched.